These T cell receptor beta chains were read from a single sample in a study of vaccination effects on CD4 cells after COVID-19. The repertoire was sequenced with immunoSEQ multiplex PCR; TCRdb's copy has only in-frame clones and lacks some. This sample has roughly 71,000 clones, with around 81% found just once. These TCRs' antigens remain unknown. The specimen comprised CD4+ T cells from PBMCs cultured with HCoV-229E spike peptides, sampled after COVID-19 vaccination. Receptor source: a human donor who received a COVID-19 vaccine. Both conserved end residues are part of each CDR3. Each record gives: V gene, clone size, D gene, J gene, CDR3 length, CDR3 DNA, CDR3 protein. A D gene is named only where the DNA matches it firmly. Size values are once, few and many counts, or a class for expanded clones, and some rows have none.

v_call: TRBV5-4
clone_size: .
d_call: .
j_call: TRBJ2-3
cdr3_length: 13
cdr3_nt: TGTGCCAGCAGCTTATGGGGCGGAGATACGCAGTATTTT
cdr3_aa: CASSLWGGDTQYF

v_call: TRBV7-8
clone_size: .
d_call: .
j_call: TRBJ2-5
cdr3_length: 13
cdr3_nt: TGTGCCAGCAGCATGACGGAGGGGGGAACCCAGTACTTC
cdr3_aa: CASSMTEGGTQYF

v_call: TRBV7-9
clone_size: .
d_call: TRBD1
j_call: TRBJ1-1
cdr3_length: 11
cdr3_nt: TGTGCCAGCAGCGATACAGGGGTTAATTTCTTT
cdr3_aa: CASSDTGVNFF

v_call: TRBV19
clone_size: once
d_call: TRBD2
j_call: TRBJ2-3
cdr3_length: 21
cdr3_nt: TGTGCCAGTACGAAATTACCCGCCCGGGGGGGCCGTAAGTCTAGCACAGATACGCAGTATTTT
cdr3_aa: CASTKLPARGGRKSSTDTQYF

v_call: TRBV5-1
clone_size: .
d_call: .
j_call: TRBJ2-3
cdr3_length: 15
cdr3_nt: TGCGCCAGCAGCCCCCGTGAGGCTAGCACAGATACGCAGTATTTT
cdr3_aa: CASSPREASTDTQYF

v_call: TRBV24-1
clone_size: .
d_call: TRBD1
j_call: TRBJ2-2
cdr3_length: 16
cdr3_nt: TGTGCCACCAGTGACCTGGGACAGGGGGCCGTCGGGGAGCTGTTTTTT
cdr3_aa: CATSDLGQGAVGELFF

v_call: TRBV27
clone_size: .
d_call: .
j_call: TRBJ1-5
cdr3_length: 14
cdr3_nt: TGTGCCAGCAGTTTGATCGGTCGGAGTCAGCCCCAGCATTTT
cdr3_aa: CASSLIGRSQPQHF

v_call: TRBV6-1
clone_size: .
d_call: .
j_call: TRBJ1-4
cdr3_length: 16
cdr3_nt: TGTGCCAGCAGTGAATTATATCGGCAGGCCGGGGAAAAACTGTTTTTT
cdr3_aa: CASSELYRQAGEKLFF

v_call: TRBV30
clone_size: .
d_call: .
j_call: TRBJ2-5
cdr3_length: 15
cdr3_nt: TGTGCCTGGCACTCGTGGACAGTCGGGCAAGAGACCCAGTACTTC
cdr3_aa: CAWHSWTVGQETQYF

v_call: TRBV7-2
clone_size: .
d_call: .
j_call: TRBJ2-5
cdr3_length: 14
cdr3_nt: TGTGCCAGCAGCTTAGCGGGGTTGGAGGAGACCCAGTACTTC
cdr3_aa: CASSLAGLEETQYF

v_call: TRBV29-1
clone_size: .
d_call: .
j_call: TRBJ1-2
cdr3_length: 12
cdr3_nt: TGCAGCGTTGAAGCAACGGACCAGGCGAATACCTTC
cdr3_aa: CSVEATDQANTF

v_call: TRBV12-5
clone_size: few
d_call: .
j_call: TRBJ1-1
cdr3_length: 13
cdr3_nt: TGTGCTAGTGGTTTGGGGAAGAACACTGAAGCTTTCTTT
cdr3_aa: CASGLGKNTEAFF

v_call: TRBV9
clone_size: .
d_call: .
j_call: TRBJ2-5
cdr3_length: 14
cdr3_nt: TGTGCCAGCAGCCCAGACGGAACGCAAGAGACCCAGTACTTC
cdr3_aa: CASSPDGTQETQYF

v_call: TRBV12-3/TRBV12-4
clone_size: .
d_call: TRBD1
j_call: TRBJ2-2
cdr3_length: 13
cdr3_nt: TGTGCCAGCAGTTCGACAGGGCCCGGGGAGCTGTTTTTT
cdr3_aa: CASSSTGPGELFF

v_call: TRBV5-1
clone_size: .
d_call: TRBD1
j_call: TRBJ1-4
cdr3_length: 13
cdr3_nt: TGCGCCAGCAGGGACAGGGGTTCTGAAAAACTGTTTTTT
cdr3_aa: CASRDRGSEKLFF

v_call: TRBV2
clone_size: once
d_call: TRBD1
j_call: TRBJ2-5
cdr3_length: 14
cdr3_nt: TGTGCCAGCAGAACTACGACAGGGGTGGAGACCCAGTACTTC
cdr3_aa: CASRTTTGVETQYF

v_call: TRBV3-1/TRBV3-2
clone_size: .
d_call: .
j_call: TRBJ1-2
cdr3_length: 12
cdr3_nt: TGTGCCAGCAGCCAAGATTACGATGGCTACACCTTC
cdr3_aa: CASSQDYDGYTF

v_call: TRBV6-4
clone_size: .
d_call: .
j_call: TRBJ2-1
cdr3_length: 16
cdr3_nt: TGTGCCAGCAGTGACTCTTTCCGCAGGCCCAACAATGAGCAGTTCTTC
cdr3_aa: CASSDSFRRPNNEQFF

v_call: TRBV3-1/TRBV3-2
clone_size: .
d_call: .
j_call: TRBJ2-1
cdr3_length: 15
cdr3_nt: TGTGCCAGCAGCCACGGACCAAGCTCCTACAATGAGCAGTTCTTC
cdr3_aa: CASSHGPSSYNEQFF

v_call: TRBV10-3
clone_size: .
d_call: .
j_call: TRBJ2-3
cdr3_length: 14
cdr3_nt: TGTGCCACCCGCCCTGACGGCAGCACAGATACGCAGTATTTT
cdr3_aa: CATRPDGSTDTQYF